This T cell receptor beta chain is from a study of cytomegalovirus exposure and HLA in healthy donors. PCR employed 60 Vbeta and 13 Jbeta primers. Authors' methods: Approximately 79 million unique TCR beta chains, some 10 million of them shared, were counted by a later analysis. Clones were read by immunoSEQ multiplex PCR, and TCRdb kept only the in-frame ones, dropping some. The DNA gave D and trimming, while V, J and clone size come from that table. The repertoire has roughly 100,000 clones, 60% to 80% of them found once; the top ten carry 2% to 3%. The V end lost 3 bases, the J end lost 8 bases, and 13 bases lay between the germline ends. This CDR3 comprises 14 residues. Per germline, CDR1 MNHNS and CDR2 SASEGT. Sampled while nominally healthy, donors likely had unrecorded immune exposures.

The rearrangement uses TRBV6-1 and TRBJ1-4; D is uncertain. The sequencing input was PBMCs. The receptor was derived from a man aged 40-50 years in good health and CMV-seronegative. The CDR3 bases are TGTGCCAGCAGTGAGGGCATTAGGATCGAAAAACTGTTTTTT. It codes for CASSEGIRIEKLFF.